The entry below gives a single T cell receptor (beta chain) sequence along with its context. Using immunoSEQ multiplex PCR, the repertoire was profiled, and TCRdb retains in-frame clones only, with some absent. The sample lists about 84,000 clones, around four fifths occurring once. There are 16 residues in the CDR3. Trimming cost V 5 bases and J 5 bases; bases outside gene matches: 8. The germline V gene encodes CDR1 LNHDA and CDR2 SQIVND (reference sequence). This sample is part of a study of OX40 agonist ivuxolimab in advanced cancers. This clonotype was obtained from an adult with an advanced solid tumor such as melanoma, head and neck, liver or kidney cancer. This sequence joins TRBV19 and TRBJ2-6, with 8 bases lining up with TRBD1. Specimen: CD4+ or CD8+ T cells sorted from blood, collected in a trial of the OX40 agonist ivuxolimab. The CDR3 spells CASSPHFRGRANVLTF. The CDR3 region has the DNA TGTGCCAGTAGTCCCCATTTCAGGGGGCGGGCCAACGTCCTGACTTTC. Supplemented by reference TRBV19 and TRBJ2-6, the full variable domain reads DGGITQSPKYLFRKEGQNVTLSCEQNLNHDAMYWYRQDPGQGLRLIYYSQIVNDFQKGDIAEGYSVSREKKESFPLTVTSAQKNPTAFYLCASSPHFRGRANVLTFGAGSRLTVL.